This is a list of T cell receptor beta chains from one sample in a study of T cell clonotyping in hematopoietic cell transplantation. The protocol was immunoSEQ multiplex PCR, while the TCRdb copy is restricted to in-frame clones and leaves out a portion. The sample includes 25,000 to 35,000 clones, more than 90% seen only once; the top ten take approximately 1.5%. Sequencing input: peripheral blood mononuclear cells. The receptors stem from a man aged 50-60 years in good health. Some clones in this sample may be carry-over from other donors' samples. The CDR3 runs from the conserved cysteine through the conserved F or W.

j_call v_call cdr3_aa
TRBJ2-2 TRBV4-1 CASSHPRLDRAGKTNTGELFF
TRBJ1-2 TRBV30 CAWSVMVGGADGYTF
TRBJ1-2 TRBV25-1 CASSGRDRVYYGYTF
TRBJ1-1 TRBV10-3 CAISESTRAGGNTEAFF
TRBJ2-1 TRBV6-5 CASSSDYNSYNEQFF
TRBJ1-1 TRBV2 CASSLGEAFF
TRBJ1-1 TRBV11-2 CASSSGTGTEAFF
TRBJ1-2 TRBV6-6 CASSPSGRENYGYTF
TRBJ1-2 TRBV5-1 CASSEGQGESYTF
TRBJ1-2 TRBV30 CAWRGKNGYTF
TRBJ2-7 TRBV9 CASSVGQGEGEQYF
TRBJ2-1 TRBV4-3 CASSQDRRQGLVNEQFF
TRBJ1-4 TRBV14 CASSPWTGVEEKLFF
TRBJ2-7 TRBV2 CASRDRGGRNTYEQYF
TRBJ2-7 TRBV6-5 CASSSNEAGVYEQYF
TRBJ1-6 TRBV28 CASSPSTGQNSPLHF
TRBJ1-1 TRBV30 CAWGQGAVVTEAFF
TRBJ2-2 TRBV11-2 CASSLSRFGELFF
TRBJ2-5 TRBV4-3 CASSQDRAVPQETQYF
TRBJ2-2 TRBV4-2 CASSQGLRGLGTGELFF
TRBJ1-6 TRBV7-2 CASSPRTSYNSPLHF